The text below deals with one T cell receptor beta chain. At one of its ends the junction is not consistent with the germline gene, which may arise from a read error. This sample stems from a study of T-cell reconstitution after alpha-beta-depleted transplantation in children. Unique molecular identifiers were incorporated during preparation of the TCRbeta library. In TCRdb, the PCR reads were re-called with MiXCR into one record per CDR3 protein. This sample has some 250,000 distinct CDR3 sequences, with about 12% found just once. This CDR3 is 15 amino acids long. CDR1 SSHAT and CDR2 FNYEAQ come from the germline V gene (reference sequence).

The sample consisted of PBMCs from the stem cell graft donor, taken from the stem cell graft. The J gene is TRBJ2-2, the V gene TRBV7-7; possibly TRBD1 or TRBD2 for D (6 bases each). This sequence was found in a human donor who donated a stem cell graft to a child with acute lymphoblastic leukemia. The CDR3 DNA sequence: TGTGCTAGCAGCCGCCGGGGGCTGAACACCGGGGAGCTGTTTTTT. This translates into CASSRRGLNTGELFF.